The 17 T cell receptor beta chains below all came from one sample that was sequenced in a study of Ad26.COV2.S vaccination and SARS-CoV-2 variants. As to treatment: some 19 received Ad26.COV2.S at low or high dose, single or two shots; about 5 received placebo; per-sample allocation not given. It was on day 63 after the first vaccine or placebo injection that samples were taken. Assay used: immunoSEQ multiplex PCR; TCRdb lists only in-frame clones, some missing. The table lists hundreds of thousands of clones, about 83% of them singletons, with nearly 7.5% in the top ten. This material consisted of peripheral blood, taken in a trial of Ad26.COV2.S vaccine versus placebo. Source of these receptors: a person between 18 and 65 years old who received the Ad26.COV2.S COVID-19 vaccine or a placebo.

V and J are TRBV28 and TRBJ2-5, with 7 bases lining up with TRBD2. Germline CDR1 and CDR2: MDHEN and SYDVKM. Trimming took 4 bases from V and 3 from J; bases not matched to a gene: 5. This CDR3 has 14 residues. Here the CDR3 DNA reads TGTGCCAGCAGTTCTAGCGGACGAGAAGAGACCCAGTACTTC. Protein product: CASSSSGREETQYF.

The CDR3 bases are TGTGCCAGCGGACTGGACTTAACCTACGAGCAGTACTTC. It translates to CASGLDLTYEQYF. The chain couples TRBV11-3 to TRBJ2-7, with D possibly matching TRBD2 (5 bases). Trimming took off 8 bases at V and 2 bases at J, with 13 bases between the two ends. From germline, CDR1 is SGHNT and CDR2 YENEEA. This CDR3 is built from 13 residues.

This sequence joins TRBV6-1 and TRBJ2-1, with D uncertain. V was shortened by 3 bases and J by 3 bases, with 12 bases between the two germline ends. The CDR3 runs to 15 residues. Per the germline V gene, CDR1 is MNHNS and CDR2 is SASEGT. The CDR3 is CASSDRPQYYNEQFF. CDR3 nucleotide sequence: TGTGCCAGCAGTGATCGGCCCCAATACTACAATGAGCAGTTCTTC.

The CDR3 sequence: CSVVLALTNTGELFF. Written as DNA, the CDR3 is TGCAGCGTTGTGCTAGCGCTTACGAACACCGGGGAGCTGTTTTTT. The chain links TRBV29-1 to TRBJ2-2; D is possibly TRBD2 (6 bases). V gave up 4 bases and J gave up 0 bases, with 12 bases separating them. Germline-derived CDR1 and CDR2 are SQVTM and ANQGSEA. The CDR3 is made up of 15 amino acids.

The V gene is TRBV15, the J gene TRBJ1-1, with D hard to call. There are 17 residues in the CDR3. The germline V gene encodes CDR1 LNHNV and CDR2 YYDKDF (reference sequence). Trimming stripped 5 bases from V and 0 bases from J, with 19 bases between. The CDR3 bases are TGTGCCACCAGCCTCCCCGCCGGCGGCAGCTTGAACACTGAAGCTTTCTTT. Amino acid sequence: CATSLPAGGSLNTEAFF.

This sequence joins TRBV9 and TRBJ1-3, with D unresolved. Germline CDR1 and CDR2: SGDLS and YYNGEE. Between the trimmed V and J ends, which lost 0 bases and 0 bases, there was a span of 7 bases. The CDR3 spans 15 residues. CDR3 bases: TGTGCCAGCAGCGTAGCCGGAAGCTCTGGAAACACCATATATTTT. It codes for CASSVAGSSGNTIYF. The whole variable domain, filled in from reference TRBV9 and TRBJ1-3, reads DSGVTQTPKHLITATGQRVTLRCSPRSGDLSVYWYQQSLDQGLQFLIQYYNGEERAKGNILERFSAQQFPDLHSELNLSSLELGDSALYFCASSVAGSSGNTIYFGEGSWLTVV.

The chain couples TRBV10-3 to TRBJ2-7, with 7 positions matching TRBD1. The CDR3 runs to 13 residues. Germline V gives CDR1 ENHRY, CDR2 SYGVKD. Losses at the gene ends were 6 bases for V and 5 bases for J; bases not matched to a gene: 7. CDR3 amino acids: CAIRPQGTHEQYF. CDR3 DNA sequence: TGTGCCATCAGACCACAGGGGACCCACGAGCAGTACTTC.

This clone showed up just a few times. The rearrangement links TRBV10-3 to TRBJ1-4, with a tentative D call TRBD1 (6 bases). Trimming shortened V by 6 bases and J by 8 bases, and 13 bases separated the two germline ends. The CDR3 is 13 amino acids. Per the germline V gene, CDR1 is ENHRY and CDR2 is SYGVKD. The CDR3 loop is CAIRETGREKLFF. In nucleotides, the CDR3 is TGTGCCATCAGGGAAACAGGGCGGGAAAAACTGTTTTTT.

The gene calls are TRBV7-9 and TRBJ2-7; TRBD2 matches at 11 bases. CDR1 and CDR2 (germline): SEHNR, FQNEAQ (reference sequence). The CDR3 spans 14 residues. Trimming cost V 7 bases and J 5 bases; bases outside gene matches: 7. The CDR3 region is CASTLGLAVHEQYF. The DNA for the CDR3 is TGTGCCAGCACCCTGGGACTAGCGGTCCACGAGCAGTACTTC. Full variable domain (rest looked up from reference TRBV7-9 and TRBJ2-7): DTGVSQNPRHKITKRGQNVTFRCDPISEHNRLYWYRQTLGQGPEFLTYFQNEAQLEKSRLLSDRFSAERPKGSFSTLEIQRTEQGDSAMYLCASTLGLAVHEQYFGPGTRLTVT.

In its sample, this clone was seen once. V gene TRBV7-2 combines with J gene TRBJ2-3; D ambiguous. This CDR3 comprises 15 residues. V was clipped by 1 base and J by 2 bases, with 10 bases between them. Per the germline V gene, CDR1 is SGHTA and CDR2 is FQGNSA. The CDR3 protein is CASSLDGYYTDTQYF. As DNA, the CDR3 is TGTGCCAGCAGCTTAGACGGGTACTACACAGATACGCAGTATTTT.

The V and J genes are TRBV28 and TRBJ2-1; D may be TRBD2 (6 bases). This CDR3 has 16 amino acids. Per the germline V gene, CDR1 is MDHEN and CDR2 is SYDVKM. Trimming pared 5 bases from V and 4 bases from J, leaving 18 bases between. The CDR3 sequence: CASSPYRASEYNEQFF. CDR3 in DNA: TGTGCCAGCAGTCCCTATCGGGCTAGCGAGTACAATGAGCAGTTCTTC.

The rearrangement joins TRBV7-9 to TRBJ2-2, with TRBD2 identical over 15 bases. Looked up from germline, CDR1 is SEHNR and CDR2 is FQNEAQ (reference sequence). Losses at the gene ends were 7 bases for V and 1 base for J; bases not matched to a gene: 10. The CDR3 is 19 amino acids. CDR3 nucleotides: TGTGCCAGCACGTATCCGAGGACTAGCGGGGGGGTGAACACCGGGGAGCTGTTTTTT. Its translation: CASTYPRTSGGVNTGELFF. The full variable domain, in which reference TRBV7-9 and TRBJ2-2 provide the parts outside the CDR3, is DTGVSQNPRHKITKRGQNVTFRCDPISEHNRLYWYRQTLGQGPEFLTYFQNEAQLEKSRLLSDRFSAERPKGSFSTLEIQRTEQGDSAMYLCASTYPRTSGGVNTGELFFGEGSRLTVL.

This chain links TRBV12-3 or TRBV12-4 with TRBJ2-7; TRBD2 agrees at 7 bases. This CDR3 region has 13 residues. V trimming: 7 bases; J trimming: 0 bases; junction bases outside the gene matches: 3. In DNA, the CDR3 is TGTGCCAGCACCTGGGGGGGCTCCTACGAGCAGTACTTC. It translates to CASTWGGSYEQYF.

This clone has a handful of counts. The chain carries TRBV24-1 and TRBJ1-2; 8 nucleotides match TRBD1. Unmatched junction bases numbered 7, after V lost 3 bases and J lost 8 bases. The V gene's germline CDR1 is KGHDR and CDR2 SFDVKD. The length of the CDR3 is 14 residues. Here the CDR3 reads CATSDGRGLGGYTF. The CDR3 nucleotides are TGTGCCACCAGTGATGGCAGGGGGCTGGGCGGCTACACCTTC.

The chain carries TRBV6-2 or TRBV6-3 and TRBJ2-2; D unresolved. Trimming cost V 8 bases and J 8 bases, with 15 bases left between them. The length of the CDR3 is 13 residues. CDR1 MNHEY and CDR2 SVGEGT come from the germline V gene. DNA for the CDR3: TGTGCCAGCGGCCGGGTTAATGGGGGGGAGCTGTTTTTT. This sequence encodes CASGRVNGGELFF.

V and J are TRBV4-1 and TRBJ1-1; no definite D call. Trimming took off 0 bases at V and 1 base at J, with 6 bases between the two ends. The germline V gene encodes CDR1 MGHRA and CDR2 YSYEKL. The CDR3 sequence is 14 residues long. Here the CDR3 reads CASSQESRNTEAFF. CDR3 coding DNA: TGCGCCAGCAGCCAAGAATCCAGGAACACTGAAGCTTTCTTT.

The chain recombines TRBV18 with TRBJ1-4; 9 positions match TRBD1. The germline CDR1 and CDR2 sequences are KGHSH and LQKENI. Losses at the gene ends were 6 bases for V and 6 bases for J; bases not matched to a gene: 5. The CDR3 is 14 residues long. The CDR3 region is CASSSTGGYEKLFF. The DNA of the CDR3 is TGTGCCAGCTCTTCAACAGGGGGCTATGAAAAACTGTTTTTT.